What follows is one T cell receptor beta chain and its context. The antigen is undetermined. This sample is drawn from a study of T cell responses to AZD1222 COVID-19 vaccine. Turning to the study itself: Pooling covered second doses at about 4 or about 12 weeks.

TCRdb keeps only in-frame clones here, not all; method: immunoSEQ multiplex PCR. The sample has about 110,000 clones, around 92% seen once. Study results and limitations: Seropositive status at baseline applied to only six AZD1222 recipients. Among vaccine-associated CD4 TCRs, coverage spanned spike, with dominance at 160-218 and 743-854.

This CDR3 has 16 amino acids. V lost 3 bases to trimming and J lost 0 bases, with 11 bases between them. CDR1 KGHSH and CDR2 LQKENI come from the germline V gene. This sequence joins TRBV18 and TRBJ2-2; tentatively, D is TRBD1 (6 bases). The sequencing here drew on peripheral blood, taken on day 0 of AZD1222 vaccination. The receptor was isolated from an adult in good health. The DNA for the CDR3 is TGTGCCAGCTCACCCCGACAGGTGGCGAACACCGGGGAGCTGTTTTTT. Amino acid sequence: CASSPRQVANTGELFF. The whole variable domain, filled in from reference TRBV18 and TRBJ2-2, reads NAGVMQNPRHLVRRRGQEARLRCSPMKGHSHVYWYRQLPEEGLKFMVYLQKENIIDESGMPKERFSAEFPKEGPSILRIQQVVRGDSAAYFCASSPRQVANTGELFFGEGSRLTVL.